The entry below gives a single T cell receptor beta chain sequence along with its context. The antigen remains undetermined. This beta chain turned up in a library designed for alpha chains; as an off-target read, its abundance says little. The sample originates from a study of spatial heterogeneity in lung cancer. About the study: Beta-chain sequences were consistently detected more often than alpha-chain sequences. The library had UMIs, and each TCR and UMI pair averaged more than ten raw reads. Regarding the study as a whole: The number of expanded tumor alpha and beta chains correlated with mutation number.

Carried by each TCR cDNA molecule was a unique molecular identifier. TCRdb redid the calling of the 5' RACE reads with MiXCR, one entry per CDR3 protein. Of some 16,000 distinct CDR3 sequences in the sample, 6.5% to 8.5% were seen once. Germline CDR1 reads MGHRA; CDR2 reads YSYEKL. V shed 8 bases and J shed 10 bases, with 23 bases lying between them. The CDR3 runs 15 residues. Documented time point: sample taken at primary tumor resection. A total of 72 untreated early-stage non-small cell lung cancer patients served as donors. The sample here was lung tumor tissue, taken at surgery. The chain joins TRBV4-1 to TRBJ1-4, with a possible D match to TRBD1 (5 bases). This TCR derives from a female donor with early-stage non-small cell lung cancer. The CDR3 loop reads CASGPTGLRLGKLFF. CDR3 DNA: TGCGCCAGCGGCCCCACGGGACTGAGGCTTGGAAAACTGTTTTTT.